This is a list of T cell receptor beta chains from one sample in a study of T cell responses to AZD1222 COVID-19 vaccine. The method was immunoSEQ multiplex PCR; TCRdb's version includes in-frame clones alone and lacks a portion of them. Of some 200,000 clones in the sample, more than 75% were seen once. This specimen was peripheral blood, taken 28 days after the second AZD1222 dose. The source of these receptors is an adult who received the AZD1222 COVID-19 vaccine. Both conserved end residues are trimmed from each CDR3. Rows give clone size only sometimes, using once, few, many, or a class for an expanded clone.

>TRBJ2-1|NA|TRBV2
ASSVVGTGPNEQF
>TRBJ1-5|NA|TRBV3-1/TRBV3-2
ASSRGQGINQPQH
>TRBJ2-2|few|TRBV7-3
ASSLRESGELF
>TRBJ2-1|NA|TRBV7-3
ASSLAGQYNEQF
>TRBJ1-2|NA|TRBV4-2
ASSPRRGQGHGYT
>TRBJ2-1|NA|TRBV27
ASSLLRDEQF
>TRBJ2-1|NA|TRBV4-3
ASSQVPAGASSYNEQF
>TRBJ2-5|NA|TRBV2
ASMEGTYQETQY
>TRBJ2-7|NA|TRBV5-6
ASSFGTLREQY
>TRBJ2-7|NA|TRBV2
ASSRTGSISYEQY
>TRBJ2-3|NA|TRBV10-3
AISDPLQVLARTDTQY
>TRBJ2-1|NA|TRBV28
ATRTTGRTYNEQF
>TRBJ2-1|NA|TRBV12-3/TRBV12-4
ASSFFNNEQF
>TRBJ2-2|NA|TRBV9
ASSGSFGTGGALDTGELF
>TRBJ2-4|NA|TRBV4-2
ASRKGGTSLAKNIQY
>TRBJ2-7|few|TRBV28
ASSLSQYEQY
>TRBJ2-7|NA|TRBV7-8
ASSLLGQGSYEQY
>TRBJ2-3|NA|TRBV4-3
ASSHEPPEASTDTQY
>TRBJ2-2|NA|TRBV5-1
ASSSGLRQGADTGELF
>TRBJ1-1|NA|TRBV5-6
ASSLLQGAVTEAF
>TRBJ2-3|NA|TRBV13
ASSSKREGPDTQY
>TRBJ2-3|NA|TRBV27
ASSLNSFSDTQY
>TRBJ2-1|NA|TRBV7-2
ASSLLSRAREQF
>TRBJ1-1|NA|TRBV7-9
ASSLSGDTEAF
>TRBJ2-3|NA|TRBV6-4
ASRATSTDTQY
>TRBJ1-4|NA|TRBV7-9
ASSLSLADNEKLF
>TRBJ1-2|once|TRBV18
ASSLLDRNYGYT
>TRBJ2-7|NA|TRBV28
ASGNYEQY
>TRBJ2-3|NA|TRBV7-9
ASSLDFGPSTDTQY
>TRBJ2-7|NA|TRBV5-1
ASRIGGASYEQY
>TRBJ2-6|NA|TRBV6-1
ASSEALRGTGANVLT
>TRBJ1-4|NA|TRBV19
ASSNQGLGEKLF
>TRBJ2-1|NA|TRBV5-1
ASSLGPGAGPYNEQF
>TRBJ2-5|NA|TRBV18
ASSPGGGETQY
>TRBJ2-2|NA|TRBV27
ASSLSGPYPGELF
>TRBJ2-2|NA|TRBV11-2
ASSLTSGRAGGTGELF
>TRBJ2-7|NA|TRBV28
ASSPDSPRYEQY
>TRBJ2-7|once|TRBV12-3/TRBV12-4
ASRTSGSYEQY
>TRBJ2-7|NA|TRBV27
ASSRGQGGFSYEQY
>TRBJ2-7|NA|TRBV5-4
ASSPQRSYEQY
>TRBJ1-5|few|TRBV5-6
ASSLKGVGNQPQH
>TRBJ2-3|NA|TRBV7-2
ASSLLASSSVSTQY
>TRBJ2-7|NA|TRBV5-5
ASSLDRAVYEQY
>TRBJ1-3|NA|TRBV10-1
ASSAIDRDGSGNTIY
>TRBJ2-7|NA|TRBV7-2
ASTLNPGGGLYEQY
>TRBJ1-1|NA|TRBV6-5
ASSNRDRNTEAF
>TRBJ1-6|NA|TRBV18
ASSPRGERNNSPLH
>TRBJ1-2|NA|TRBV24-1
ATSDLIYGYT
>TRBJ1-2|NA|TRBV28
ASSPGTFTGGYT
>TRBJ2-4|NA|TRBV7-9
ASSPRGGSKNIQY
>TRBJ1-6|NA|TRBV7-9
ASSPQGVNSPLH
>TRBJ2-6|once|TRBV4-2
ASSRGLATGANVLT
>TRBJ1-1|NA|TRBV6-2/TRBV6-3
ASSYRGQGTNTEAF